This T cell receptor beta chain was sequenced in a study of shared clonotypes between healthy human individuals. Negatively enriched CD4+ T cells were divided by CD45RA into naive and memory. Original analysis: Junction-only sequences without quality scores were provided by ImmunoSEQ, so filtering was different. TCRdb's table, derived via immunoSEQ multiplex PCR, lists solely in-frame clones and lacks some. The V and J calls and clone size were taken over from that table, and D and trimming were inferred from the DNA. The sample shows a few million clones, more than 90% of them seen only once. V was shortened by 1 base and J by 9 bases, with 11 bases between the two germline ends. The length of the CDR3 is 13 residues. CDR1 SGHNT and CDR2 YENEEA come from the germline V gene.

This TCR derives from a man aged 18 to 29 in good health. The sequenced material came from naive CD4+ T cells sorted from blood. The subset here: CD45RA+ positively selected. V and J are TRBV11-3 and TRBJ2-3, with D hard to call. The CDR3: CASSLVSIGTQYF. DNA of the CDR3: TGTGCCAGCAGCTTAGTAAGCATTGGAACGCAGTATTTT. The whole variable domain, filled in from reference TRBV11-3 and TRBJ2-3, reads EAGVVQSPRYKIIEKKQPVAFWCNPISGHNTLYWYLQNLGQGPELLIRYENEEAVDDSQLPKDRFSAERLKGVDSTLKIQPAELGDSAVYLCASSLVSIGTQYFGPGTRLTVL.